The 25 T cell receptor beta chains below were found in one sample sequenced in a study of T cells after yellow fever vaccination. TCRdb recomputed calls from the 5' RACE reads with MiXCR, one row per CDR3 protein. The sample holds a few hundred thousand distinct CDR3 sequences, around 6.8% seen once. Source: PBMCs, taken roughly 47 days after the first yellow fever vaccination. The receptors originated from a man between 18 and 29 years old who received the YFV17D yellow fever vaccine.

The chain combines TRBV7-3 with TRBJ1-1; D gene unclear. Germline V CDR1 and CDR2: SGHTA, FQGTGA. This CDR3 is 13 amino acids long. V lost 2 bases, J lost 0 bases, and 4 bases lay in between. The CDR3 here is CASSLYLNTEAFF. The CDR3 bases are TGTGCCAGCAGCTTATACTTGAACACTGAAGCTTTCTTT.

The chain recombines TRBV12-3 or TRBV12-4 with TRBJ1-4; D not resolved. CDR3 length equals 14 residues. V lost 8 bases, J lost 8 bases, and 18 bases lay in between. The DNA of the CDR3 is TGTGCCAGCCGAGAGGAGGCCTTAGGGGAAAAACTGTTTTTT. Encoded protein: CASREEALGEKLFF.

The CDR3 loop reads CASSLGTSGDNTQYF. The CDR3 nucleotides read TGCGCCAGCAGCTTGGGGACTAGCGGGGACAATACGCAGTATTTT. The gene calls are TRBV5-1 and TRBJ2-3, with 12 bases identical to TRBD2. The trim removed 0 bases at V and 7 bases at J, leaving 3 bases unmatched. Germline assignment: CDR1 SGHRS and CDR2 YFSETQ. CDR3 size: 15 residues.

This clonotype was seen a few times. V usage is TRBV5-6 and J usage is TRBJ2-5; D not certain. Looked up from germline, CDR1 is SGHDT and CDR2 is YYEEEE. Trimming pared 4 bases from V and 5 bases from J, leaving 12 bases between. CDR3 size: 13 residues. The CDR3 DNA sequence: TGTGCCAGCAGCCATACAACCGCGGAGACCCAGTACTTC. Amino acids: CASSHTTAETQYF.

This clonotype came up a few times. The genes are TRBV21-1 and TRBJ2-7; TRBD2 is the table's D call and was not checked against the DNA. TRBV21-1 is shown as a pseudogene. The CDR3 runs 14 residues. DNA for the CDR3: TGTGCCAGCAGAACGGGGCCTCTTTCCTACGAGCAGTACTTC. Its protein is CASRTGPLSYEQYF.

This clonotype was counted only a few times. The J gene is TRBJ2-5, the V gene TRBV20-1; D gene ambiguous. This CDR3 is built from 14 residues. Trimming left V 0 bases short and J 5 bases short, with 13 bases between. Germline V gives CDR1 DFQATT, CDR2 SNEGSKA (reference sequence). Here the CDR3 DNA reads TGCAGTGCTAGAGAGATAGGGTCCGCGGAGACCCAGTACTTC. Protein product: CSAREIGSAETQYF.

This clonotype was seen repeatedly, ten times or more. The V gene is TRBV29-1, the J gene TRBJ2-3; D gene unclear. Germline V gene sequence: CDR1 SQVTM, CDR2 ANQGSEA. The CDR3 consists of 13 residues. V lost 5 bases to trimming and J lost 1 base, with 10 bases between them. The CDR3 region has the DNA TGCAGCGTTCTCGTCTCAGGCACAGATACGCAGTATTTT. Encoded protein: CSVLVSGTDTQYF.

This clonotype was observed at least ten times. The chain is built from TRBV15 and TRBJ2-2; 10 bases are a match to TRBD2. The CDR3 is 15 residues long. From germline, CDR1 is LNHNV and CDR2 YYDKDF (reference sequence). The trim removed 4 bases at V and 5 bases at J, leaving 4 bases unmatched. CDR3 sequence reads: CATSNQLAGTGELFF. For the CDR3, the DNA is TGTGCCACCAGCAACCAACTAGCGGGGACCGGGGAGCTGTTTTTT.

This clonotype was counted at least ten times. The V gene is TRBV27, the J gene TRBJ1-2; D is undetermined. In germline, CDR1 is MNHEY, CDR2 SMNVEV (reference sequence). V shed 5 bases and J shed 3 bases, with 7 bases lying between them. CDR3 length equals 12 residues. CDR3 sequence: CASSDRYYGYTF. CDR3 nucleotides: TGTGCCAGCAGTGACCGCTACTATGGCTACACCTTC.

Only a few counts were recorded for this clonotype. The rearrangement joins TRBV20-1 to TRBJ1-6; D gene unclear. Deletions cut 3 bases from V and 7 bases from J, with 10 bases between. The CDR3 spans 13 residues. Looked up from germline, CDR1 is DFQATT and CDR2 is SNEGSKA (reference sequence). CDR3 region: CSASEGRNSPLHF. The CDR3 region has the DNA TGCAGTGCTAGCGAAGGGAGGAATTCACCCCTCCACTTT.

The chain joins TRBV6-2 or TRBV6-3 to TRBJ2-3; no reliable D call. The CDR3 length is 12 residues. Trimming shortened V by 2 bases and J by 8 bases, and 8 bases separated the two germline ends. Germline values: CDR1 MNHEY, CDR2 SVGEGT. The CDR3 reads CASSYPHGTQYF. The CDR3 coding sequence is TGTGCCAGCAGTTACCCCCACGGTACGCAGTATTTT.

The gene calls are TRBV19 and TRBJ1-5; D may be TRBD1 (6 bases). CDR1 and CDR2 from the germline V gene are LNHDA and SQIVND (reference sequence). The CDR3 has 15 residues. Trimming shortened V by 7 bases and J by 4 bases, and 17 bases separated the two germline ends. This CDR3 reads CASIPTGRENQPQHF. DNA for the CDR3: TGTGCCAGTATCCCTACAGGGAGGGAAAATCAGCCCCAGCATTTT.

At least ten counts were recorded for this clonotype. The rearrangement links TRBV29-1 to TRBJ2-7; D is possibly TRBD1 (6 bases). Germline V lookup: CDR1 SQVTM, CDR2 ANQGSEA. Trimming removed 7 bases from V and 4 bases from J, with 17 bases in between. CDR3 length: 13 residues. The CDR3 DNA reads TGCAGCGCTGCGGACAGAAGTTCATACGAGCAGTACTTC. This sequence encodes CSAADRSSYEQYF.

The chain employs TRBV27 and TRBJ2-1; possible D gene TRBD1, 6 bases. The CDR3 consists of 14 residues. CDR1 MNHEY and CDR2 SMNVEV come from the germline V gene (reference sequence). V was cut by 6 bases and J by 4 bases, with 13 bases left in between. The CDR3 DNA sequence: TGTGCCAGCAGACAAAAACAGGGATACAATGAGCAGTTCTTC. Protein sequence: CASRQKQGYNEQFF.

This chain connects TRBV23-1 to TRBJ1-6; perhaps TRBD1 as D (5 bases). TRBV23-1 is designated an ORF whose function remains uncertain. The CDR3 consists of 17 residues. V was pared by 10 bases and J by 6 bases, with 25 bases between. This CDR3 is CATRVITGVYSNSPLHF. CDR3 sequence (DNA): TGCGCCACCAGGGTCATAACGGGAGTCTATAGTAATTCACCCCTCCACTTT.

This clonotype was counted only a few times. The chain has TRBV6-5 and TRBJ2-5; tentatively, D is TRBD1 (5 bases). The CDR3 has 14 residues. V gave up 4 bases and J gave up 0 bases, with 9 bases separating them. Per the germline V gene, CDR1 is MNHEY and CDR2 is SVGAGI. Written as DNA, the CDR3 is TGTGCCAGCAGTTGGACACTAAACCAAGAGACCCAGTACTTC. This codes for CASSWTLNQETQYF.

This clonotype has a handful of counts. The gene calls are TRBV28 and TRBJ2-1, with 12 bases matching TRBD2. Germline assignment: CDR1 MDHEN and CDR2 SYDVKM. The CDR3 consists of 16 residues. Trimming cost V 5 bases and J 5 bases; bases outside gene matches: 7. This CDR3 is CASSRTSGAADNEQFF. The DNA of the CDR3 is TGTGCCAGCAGTCGGACTAGCGGGGCCGCGGACAATGAGCAGTTCTTC.

The chain is built from TRBV12-3 or TRBV12-4 and TRBJ2-5; TRBD2 agrees at 11 bases. V trimming: 5 bases; J trimming: 5 bases; junction bases outside the gene matches: 13. The CDR3 totals 17 residues. The CDR3 nucleotides are TGTGCCAGCAGTCCTTCACGTAGCGGGGGGGCCGGGGAGACCCAGTACTTC. This sequence encodes CASSPSRSGGAGETQYF.

There are a few counts of this clonotype. CDR3 amino acids: CASSTYTEAFF. DNA of the CDR3: TGTGCCAGCAGCACCTACACTGAAGCTTTCTTT. V and J are TRBV3-1 and TRBJ1-1; D unclear. V dropped 5 bases and J dropped 3 bases, with 4 bases sitting between them. Germline CDR1 LGHDT, CDR2 YNNKEL (reference sequence). The CDR3 loop spans 11 amino acids.

This clonotype was seen more than once but under ten times. CDR3 protein: CASIQGPYVDGYTF. CDR3 in DNA: TGTGCCAGCATCCAGGGGCCATATGTCGATGGCTACACCTTC. The chain joins TRBV28 to TRBJ1-2; weak D call: TRBD1 (6 bases). V lost 7 bases, J lost 6 bases, and 18 bases lay in between. Germline V gives CDR1 MDHEN, CDR2 SYDVKM. CDR3 length: 14 residues.

In its sample, this clonotype was seen many times. V is TRBV20-1 and J is TRBJ2-3, with D hard to call. Germline CDR1 reads DFQATT; CDR2 reads SNEGSKA (reference sequence). Deletions cut 0 bases from V and 1 base from J, with 8 bases between. The CDR3 runs 14 residues. The CDR3 DNA is TGCAGTGCTAGAGACCCGTCACGCACAGATACGCAGTATTTT. Translation gives CSARDPSRTDTQYF.

The CDR3 here is CASKLTREHEQFF. As DNA, the CDR3 is TGTGCCAGCAAGCTTACCAGGGAACATGAGCAGTTCTTC. This rearrangement joins TRBV7-2 to TRBJ2-1; a weak D match, TRBD1 (5 bases). The germline CDR1 and CDR2 sequences are SGHTA and FQGNSA. Trimming shortened V by 7 bases and J by 8 bases, and 15 bases separated the two germline ends. This CDR3 has 13 amino acids.

This clonotype was observed many times. This chain uses TRBV5-1 with TRBJ2-4; tentatively, D is TRBD2 (5 bases). The germline gives CDR1 SGHRS, CDR2 YFSETQ. Trimming cost V 0 bases and J 0 bases, with 13 bases left between them. This CDR3 is 17 amino acids long. The CDR3 sequence is CASSLALASGAKNIQYF. The CDR3 region has the DNA TGCGCCAGCAGCTTGGCCTTAGCGTCAGGAGCCAAAAACATTCAGTACTTC. The full variable domain, its missing parts supplied by reference TRBV5-1 and TRBJ2-4, is KAGVTQTPRYLIKTRGQQVTLSCSPISGHRSVSWYQQTPGQGLQFLFEYFSETQRNKGNFPGRFSGRQFSNSRSEMNVSTLELGDSALYLCASSLALASGAKNIQYFGAGTRLSVL.

CDR3 region: CASSSPGQTQETQYF. For the CDR3, the DNA is TGTGCCAGCAGTTCCCCGGGACAGACTCAAGAGACCCAGTACTTC. The V call is TRBV28, the J call TRBJ2-5, with 7 bases lining up with TRBD1. Germline lookup yields CDR1 MDHEN and CDR2 SYDVKM. The CDR3 loop spans 15 amino acids. Losses at the gene ends were 4 bases for V and 2 bases for J; bases not matched to a gene: 7.

The chain couples TRBV7-3 to TRBJ2-3; possible D gene TRBD1, 6 bases. The CDR3 consists of 16 residues. V dropped 2 bases and J dropped 2 bases, with 14 bases sitting between them. In germline, CDR1 is SGHTA, CDR2 FQGTGA. The CDR3 region has the DNA TGTGCCAGCAGCTTAGGACGGGACACATACACAGATACGCAGTATTTT. This translates into CASSLGRDTYTDTQYF.